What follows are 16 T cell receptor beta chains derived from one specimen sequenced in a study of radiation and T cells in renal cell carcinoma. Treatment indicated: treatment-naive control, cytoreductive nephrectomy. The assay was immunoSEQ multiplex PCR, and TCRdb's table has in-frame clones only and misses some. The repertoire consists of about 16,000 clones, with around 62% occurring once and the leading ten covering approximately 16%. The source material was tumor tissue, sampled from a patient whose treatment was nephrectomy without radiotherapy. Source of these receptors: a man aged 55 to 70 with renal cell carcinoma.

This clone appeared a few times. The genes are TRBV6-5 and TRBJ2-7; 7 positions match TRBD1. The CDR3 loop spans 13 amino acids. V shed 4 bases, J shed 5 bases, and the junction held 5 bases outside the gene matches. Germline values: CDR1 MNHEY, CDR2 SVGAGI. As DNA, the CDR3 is TGTGCCAGCAGTTTCAACAGGGGAAACGAGCAGTACTTC. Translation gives CASSFNRGNEQYF.

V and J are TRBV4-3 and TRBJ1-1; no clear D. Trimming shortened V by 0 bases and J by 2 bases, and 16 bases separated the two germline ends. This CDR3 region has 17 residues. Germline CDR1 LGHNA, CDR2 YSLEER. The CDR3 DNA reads TGCGCCAGCAGCCAAGATTATGCTCGGGGAGAAAACACTGAAGCTTTCTTT. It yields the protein CASSQDYARGENTEAFF.

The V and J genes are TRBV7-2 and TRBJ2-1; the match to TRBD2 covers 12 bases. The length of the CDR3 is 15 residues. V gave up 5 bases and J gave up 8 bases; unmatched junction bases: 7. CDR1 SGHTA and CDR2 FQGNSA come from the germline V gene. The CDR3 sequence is CASSPGLAGRYEQFF. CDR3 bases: TGTGCCAGCAGCCCCGGACTAGCGGGGAGGTATGAGCAGTTCTTC.

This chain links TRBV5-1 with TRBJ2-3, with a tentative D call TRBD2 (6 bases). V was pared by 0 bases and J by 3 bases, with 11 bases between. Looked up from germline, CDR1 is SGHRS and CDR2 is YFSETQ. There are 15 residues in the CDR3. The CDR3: CASSLAGGRTDTQYF. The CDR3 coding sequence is TGCGCCAGCAGCTTGGCCGGGGGAAGGACAGATACGCAGTATTTT.

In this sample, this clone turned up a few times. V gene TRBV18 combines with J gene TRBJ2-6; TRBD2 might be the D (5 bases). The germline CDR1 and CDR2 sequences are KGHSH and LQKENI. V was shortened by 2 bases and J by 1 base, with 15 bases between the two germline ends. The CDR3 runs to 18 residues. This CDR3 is CASSPTGIQRSGANVLTF. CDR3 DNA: TGTGCCAGCTCACCAACGGGAATTCAACGGTCTGGGGCCAACGTCCTGACTTTC. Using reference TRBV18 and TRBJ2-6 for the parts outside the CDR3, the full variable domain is NAGVMQNPRHLVRRRGQEARLRCSPMKGHSHVYWYRQLPEEGLKFMVYLQKENIIDESGMPKERFSAEFPKEGPSILRIQQVVRGDSAAYFCASSPTGIQRSGANVLTFGAGSRLTVL.

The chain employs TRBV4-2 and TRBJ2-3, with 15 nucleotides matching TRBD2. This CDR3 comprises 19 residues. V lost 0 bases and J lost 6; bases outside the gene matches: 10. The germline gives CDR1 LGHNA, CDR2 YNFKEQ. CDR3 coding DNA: TGTGCCAGCAGCCAAGAACTCGGACTAGCGGGGGGGCGAAGCGATACGCAGTATTTT. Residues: CASSQELGLAGGRSDTQYF.

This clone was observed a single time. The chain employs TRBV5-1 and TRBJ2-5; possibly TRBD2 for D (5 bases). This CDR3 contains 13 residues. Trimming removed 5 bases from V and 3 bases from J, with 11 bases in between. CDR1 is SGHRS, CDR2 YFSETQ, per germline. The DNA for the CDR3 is TGCGCCAGCAGTTCGTCCGGGGAAGAGACCCAGTACTTC. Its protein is CASSSSGEETQYF.

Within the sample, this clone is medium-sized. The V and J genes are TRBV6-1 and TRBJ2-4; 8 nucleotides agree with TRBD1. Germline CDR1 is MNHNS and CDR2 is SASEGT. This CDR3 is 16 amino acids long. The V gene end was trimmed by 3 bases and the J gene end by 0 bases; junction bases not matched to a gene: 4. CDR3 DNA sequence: TGTGCCAGCAGTGATCCAGGGGGCCAAGCCAAAAACATTCAGTACTTC. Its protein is CASSDPGGQAKNIQYF.

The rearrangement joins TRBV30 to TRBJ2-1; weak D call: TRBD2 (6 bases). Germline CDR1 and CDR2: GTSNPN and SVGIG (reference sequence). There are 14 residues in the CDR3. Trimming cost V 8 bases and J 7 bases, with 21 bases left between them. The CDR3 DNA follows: TGTGCCACAGCGAGGGAGACTAGATCAAATGAGCAGTTCTTC. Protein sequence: CATARETRSNEQFF.

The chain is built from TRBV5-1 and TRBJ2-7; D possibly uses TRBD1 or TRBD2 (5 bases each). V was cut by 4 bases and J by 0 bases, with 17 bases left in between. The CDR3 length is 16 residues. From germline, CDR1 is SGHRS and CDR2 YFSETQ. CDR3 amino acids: CASSPGRRGNSYEQYF. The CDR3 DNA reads TGCGCCAGCAGCCCGGGACGCCGAGGGAACTCCTACGAGCAGTACTTC.

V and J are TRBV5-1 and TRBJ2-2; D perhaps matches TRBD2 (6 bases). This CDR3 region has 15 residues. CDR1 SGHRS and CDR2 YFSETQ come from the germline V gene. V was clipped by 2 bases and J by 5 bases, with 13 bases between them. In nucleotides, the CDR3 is TGCGCCAGCAGCTTACAGGCCGGGACTACCGGGGAGCTGTTTTTT. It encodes CASSLQAGTTGELFF.

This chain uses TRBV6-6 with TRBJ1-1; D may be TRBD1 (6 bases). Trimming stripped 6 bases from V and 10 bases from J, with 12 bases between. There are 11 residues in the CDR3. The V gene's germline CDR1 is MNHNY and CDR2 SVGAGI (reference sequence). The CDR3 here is CASRGQPIAFF. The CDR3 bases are TGTGCCAGCAGAGGACAGCCGATAGCTTTCTTT.

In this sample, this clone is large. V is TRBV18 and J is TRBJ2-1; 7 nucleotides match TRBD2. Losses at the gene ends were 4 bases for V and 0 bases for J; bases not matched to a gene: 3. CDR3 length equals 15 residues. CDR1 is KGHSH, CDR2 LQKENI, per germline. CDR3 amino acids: CASSLSGNSYNEQFF. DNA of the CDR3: TGTGCCAGCTCACTGAGCGGGAACTCCTACAATGAGCAGTTCTTC. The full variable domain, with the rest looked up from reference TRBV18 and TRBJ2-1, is NAGVMQNPRHLVRRRGQEARLRCSPMKGHSHVYWYRQLPEEGLKFMVYLQKENIIDESGMPKERFSAEFPKEGPSILRIQQVVRGDSAAYFCASSLSGNSYNEQFFGPGTRLTVL.

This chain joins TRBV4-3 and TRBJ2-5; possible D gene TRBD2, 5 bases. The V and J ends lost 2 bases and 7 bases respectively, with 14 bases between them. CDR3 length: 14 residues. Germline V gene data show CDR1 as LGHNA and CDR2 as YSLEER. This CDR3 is CASSQLVGMGTQYF. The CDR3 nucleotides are TGCGCCAGCAGCCAACTGGTCGGGATGGGGACCCAGTACTTC.

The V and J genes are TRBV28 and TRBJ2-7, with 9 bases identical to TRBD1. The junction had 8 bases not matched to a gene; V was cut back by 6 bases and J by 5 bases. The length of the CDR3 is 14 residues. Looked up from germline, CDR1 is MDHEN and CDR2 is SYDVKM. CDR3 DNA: TGTGCCAGCAGAGGGGGGACAGGGACCCACGAGCAGTACTTC. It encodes CASRGGTGTHEQYF.

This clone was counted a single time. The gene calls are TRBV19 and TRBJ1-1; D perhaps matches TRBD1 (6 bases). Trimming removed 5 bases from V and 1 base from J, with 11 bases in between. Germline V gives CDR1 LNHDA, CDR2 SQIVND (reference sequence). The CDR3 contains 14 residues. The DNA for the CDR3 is TGTGCCAGTAGTGTCCTGACAGGGAACACTGAAGCTTTCTTT. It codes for CASSVLTGNTEAFF.